This T cell receptor (beta chain) appears in the sequencing data of a study of blood T cell repertoires in COVID-19. CDR3 length equals 15 residues. Trimming took off 4 bases at V and 1 base at J, with 11 bases between the two ends. Germline lookup yields CDR1 GTSNPN and CDR2 SVGIG (reference sequence). Under the authors' procedure: Reference gene primer amplification gave estimated nucleated cell counts. Data came from immunoSEQ multiplex PCR; TCRdb stores just in-frame clones and leaves some out. V and J calls and clone size are copied from that table; D and trimming were computed from the DNA. Of 15,000 to 17,000 clones listed, approximately 86% are singletons.

V and J are TRBV30 and TRBJ2-6; TRBD1 might be the D (6 bases). This TCR came from a man in his fifties or sixties with acute or convalescent COVID-19. The sample comprised peripheral blood. The CDR3 is CAWTKGGSGANVLTF. CDR3 coding DNA: TGTGCCTGGACGAAAGGGGGATCTGGGGCCAACGTCCTGACTTTC. Variable domain in full (rest from reference TRBV30 and TRBJ2-6): SQTIHQWPATLVQPVGSPLSLECTVEGTSNPNLYWYRQAAGRGLQLLFYSVGIGQISSEVPQNLSASRPQDRQFILSSKKLLLSDSGFYLCAWTKGGSGANVLTFGAGSRLTVL.